This TCR beta chain is drawn from a study of blood T cell repertoires in COVID-19. Study-wide background: Italy, Spain and the United States were the sources of the convalescent and acute COVID-19 samples. Sources were T cells, B-cell-depleted T cells, or PBMCs; the material itself was cDNA or gDNA.

Sequencing used immunoSEQ multiplex PCR; TCRdb keeps in-frame clones, though not all of them. The sample yields about 110,000 clones, approximately 86% seen once. This TCR came from a woman in her fifties or sixties with active or convalescent COVID-19. Specimen: peripheral blood.

The CDR3 loop reads CASSDPLPGQGGIEAFF. The CDR3 region has the DNA TGTGCCAGCAGTGATCCATTGCCGGGACAGGGAGGGATTGAAGCTTTCTTT. This chain joins TRBV6-4 and TRBJ1-1; 9 bases agree with TRBD1. The V and J ends lost 3 bases and 7 bases, in that order; junction bases with no gene match: 15. The CDR3 totals 17 residues. In germline, CDR1 is MRHNA, CDR2 SNTAGT.